Below are 19 T cell receptor beta chains sequenced from a single sample in a study of CD8+CD57+ T cells in acquired aplastic anemia. Before being chosen for sequencing, patients had shown CD8+CD57+ cell expansion by flow cytometry. Both TCR beta VDJ combination and CDR3 sequence profiling were carried out. Genomic DNA was the template for this profiling. TCRdb re-called the reads with MiXCR, one entry per CDR3 protein. The sample yields approximately 300,000 distinct CDR3 sequences, around three fifths seen once. Sequenced material: sorted CD4+, CD8+, or CD8+CD57+ T cells (not recorded which) from PBMCs. All receptors come from a human donor with aplastic anemia.

The CDR3 nucleotides read TGTGCCAGCAGCTTGATTTTTGGCGGGGGGACGTACGAGCAGTACTTC. Its protein product is CASSLIFGGGTYEQYF. V gene TRBV7-2 combines with J gene TRBJ2-7, with TRBD2 matching over 8 bases. V lost 3 bases, J lost 4 bases, and 11 bases stayed unmatched. The V gene's germline CDR1 is SGHTA and CDR2 FQGNSA. The CDR3 spans 16 residues.

V usage is TRBV19 and J usage is TRBJ1-2; D is uncertain. The CDR3 consists of 14 residues. Trimming shortened V by 8 bases and J by 1 base, and 14 bases separated the two germline ends. The germline CDR1 and CDR2 sequences are LNHDA and SQIVND (reference sequence). CDR3 sequence (DNA): TGTGCCAGTCACCGGAGGGAGGGTAACTATGGCTACACCTTC. Residues: CASHRREGNYGYTF.

This clonotype was seen ten or more times. The V gene is TRBV19, the J gene TRBJ1-3; D gene uncertain. Looked up from germline, CDR1 is LNHDA and CDR2 is SQIVND (reference sequence). The CDR3 contains 14 residues. V was cut by 7 bases and J by 0 bases, with 10 bases left in between. The DNA for the CDR3 is TGTGCCAGTACTTACAGCGACTCTGGAAACACCATATATTTT. It yields the protein CASTYSDSGNTIYF.

The rearrangement joins TRBV14 to TRBJ1-1, with D perhaps matching TRBD1 (5 bases). Trimming took off 4 bases at V and 1 base at J, with 10 bases between the two ends. Germline loops: CDR1 SGHDN, CDR2 FVKESK. The CDR3 consists of 14 residues. In DNA, the CDR3 is TGTGCCAGCAGCCTCATGGGGGGGAACACTGAAGCTTTCTTT. This codes for CASSLMGGNTEAFF.

This clonotype was counted a single time. The rearrangement uses TRBV2 and TRBJ1-3, with 7 bases lining up with TRBD1. This CDR3 is built from 14 residues. Germline V gene data show CDR1 as SNHLY and CDR2 as FYNNEI. Trimming at V came to 7 bases and at J to 4 bases, leaving 7 bases not matched to a gene. CDR3 coding DNA: TGTGCCAGCACCGACAGGGACATCGGAAACACCATATATTTT. Translation gives CASTDRDIGNTIYF.

V is TRBV9 and J is TRBJ2-1; TRBD2 aligns across 10 bases. CDR3 size: 15 residues. Germline CDR1 is SGDLS and CDR2 is YYNGEE. V gave up 3 bases and J gave up 8 bases; unmatched junction bases: 8. CDR3 region: CASSARSGGAHEQFF. The CDR3 region has the DNA TGTGCCAGCAGCGCCAGGAGCGGGGGGGCACATGAGCAGTTCTTC. Drawing the rest from reference TRBV9 and TRBJ2-1, the complete variable domain is DSGVTQTPKHLITATGQRVTLRCSPRSGDLSVYWYQQSLDQGLQFLIQYYNGEERAKGNILERFSAQQFPDLHSELNLSSLELGDSALYFCASSARSGGAHEQFFGPGTRLTVL.

This clonotype is a singleton in its sample. This chain links TRBV7-8 with TRBJ2-3; the match to TRBD2 covers 9 bases. The CDR3 is made up of 15 amino acids. Germline values: CDR1 SGHVS, CDR2 FQNEAQ. The V gene end was trimmed by 5 bases and the J gene end by 1 base; junction bases not matched to a gene: 4. The CDR3 region has the DNA TGTGCCAGCAGCACGGCGGGAGGGGGCACAGATACGCAGTATTTT. The encoded protein is CASSTAGGGTDTQYF.

The table lists this clonotype with a count of one. Written as DNA, the CDR3 is TGTGCCAGCAGCGTAGGAGATACCAACTATGGCTACACCTTC. Translated, it gives CASSVGDTNYGYTF. The chain has TRBV9 and TRBJ1-2; D is unclear. V was shortened by 0 bases and J by 2 bases, with 8 bases between the two germline ends. The CDR3 loop spans 14 amino acids. Germline assignment: CDR1 SGDLS and CDR2 YYNGEE.

V gene TRBV19 combines with J gene TRBJ2-4, with no clear D. V dropped 5 bases and J dropped 0 bases, with 8 bases sitting between them. CDR3 size: 14 residues. Germline V gives CDR1 LNHDA, CDR2 SQIVND (reference sequence). The CDR3 spells CASSPILAKNIQYF. The CDR3 coding sequence is TGTGCCAGTAGTCCGATCCTAGCCAAAAACATTCAGTACTTC.

This clonotype has at least ten counts. V is TRBV12-3 or TRBV12-4 and J is TRBJ2-7; D remains ambiguous. The V gene lost 6 bases and the J gene lost 4 bases, with 16 bases spanning the gap. There are 14 residues in the CDR3. The CDR3 is CASRSSGRPYEQYF. The CDR3 coding sequence is TGTGCCAGCAGGAGCTCCGGCAGGCCATACGAGCAGTACTTC.

This clonotype was counted at least ten times. The gene calls are TRBV20-1 and TRBJ2-3; no clear D gene. The CDR3 sequence is 10 residues long. Germline values: CDR1 DFQATT, CDR2 SNEGSKA (reference sequence). The CDR3 is CSASTDTQYF. CDR3 bases: TGCAGCGCATCGACAGATACGCAGTATTTT.

This clonotype appeared a few times. The chain couples TRBV19 to TRBJ2-7; the match to TRBD1 covers 7 bases. Germline-derived CDR1 and CDR2 are LNHDA and SQIVND (reference sequence). This CDR3 has 13 residues. J was trimmed by 0 bases and V by 7 bases; bases with no gene match: 3. This CDR3 reads CASTKGASYEQYF. CDR3 in DNA: TGTGCCAGTACCAAGGGGGCCTCCTACGAGCAGTACTTC. Full variable domain (outside the CDR3, taken from reference TRBV19 and TRBJ2-7): DGGITQSPKYLFRKEGQNVTLSCEQNLNHDAMYWYRQDPGQGLRLIYYSQIVNDFQKGDIAEGYSVSREKKESFPLTVTSAQKNPTAFYLCASTKGASYEQYFGPGTRLTVT.

This chain uses TRBV7-9 with TRBJ2-7, with D unclear. The CDR3 loop spans 14 amino acids. V gave up 4 bases and J gave up 7 bases, with 17 bases separating them. From germline, CDR1 is SEHNR and CDR2 FQNEAQ (reference sequence). CDR3 region: CASSSDGPTWEQYF. The CDR3 DNA reads as TGTGCCAGCAGCTCGGACGGTCCCACCTGGGAGCAGTACTTC.

The genes are TRBV7-7 and TRBJ1-1; D gene unclear. Germline V gene lookup returns CDR1 SSHAT and CDR2 FNYEAQ (reference sequence). The CDR3 runs to 17 residues. V was shortened by 3 bases and J by 7 bases, with 24 bases between the two germline ends. The CDR3 loop is CASSFVGTSGIEVEAFF. CDR3 in DNA: TGTGCCAGCAGCTTTGTGGGTACTAGCGGGATAGAGGTTGAAGCTTTCTTT.

There are many counts of this clonotype. The chain links TRBV29-1 to TRBJ2-6; D perhaps matches TRBD1 (6 bases). Germline V gives CDR1 SQVTM, CDR2 ANQGSEA. CDR3 length: 17 residues. With 6 bases removed from V and 2 bases from J, the gap between germline ends came to 20 bases. The CDR3 nucleotides are TGCAGCGTGGAGACAGGCAAGTACTTAGCTGGGGCCAACGTCCTGACTTTC. It codes for CSVETGKYLAGANVLTF.

With regard to this clonotype: This may come from a read error, since a much larger clone is one base off. No DNA is shown, since the ends of the CDR3 on it are uncertain; the CDR3 is the one TCRdb lists. The chain recombines TRBV20-1 with TRBJ2-3; TRBD2, the D gene given by the table, was not confirmed from the DNA. Inclusive of both ends, the CDR3 amounts to 24 amino acids. From germline, CDR1 is DFQATT and CDR2 SNEGSKA (reference sequence). The CDR3 is CSAEKQTSGGHLYRYAVFWPRRYF.

The chain employs TRBV10-3 and TRBJ2-6; 13 nucleotides align to TRBD2. CDR1 ENHRY and CDR2 SYGVKD come from the germline V gene. V gave up 4 bases and J gave up 0 bases; unmatched junction bases: 15. The CDR3 sequence is 22 residues long. The CDR3 loop reads CAISVGLAGVPGLCSGANVLTF. The DNA of the CDR3 is TGTGCCATCAGTGTAGGACTAGCGGGAGTCCCCGGGCTGTGCTCTGGGGCCAACGTCCTGACTTTC.

V and J are TRBV6-5 and TRBJ2-6, with a possible D match to TRBD1 (5 bases). The V end was cut by 2 bases, the J end by 0 bases, with 11 bases between. This CDR3 region has 17 residues. Germline lookup yields CDR1 MNHEY and CDR2 SVGAGI. The CDR3, as DNA: TGTGCCAGCAGTTACCAGGGCTCGAACTCTGGGGCCAACGTCCTGACTTTC. Its translation: CASSYQGSNSGANVLTF.

The chain links TRBV13 to TRBJ1-6, with 7 positions matching TRBD1. This CDR3 region has 17 residues. The V segment lost 1 base and the J segment 4 bases; nucleotides outside the gene matches: 7. The V gene's germline CDR1 is PRHDT and CDR2 FYEKMQ (reference sequence). In nucleotides, the CDR3 is TGTGCCAGCAGCTTAGCAAGGGGGCGCGGGTATAATTCACCCCTCCACTTT. Protein sequence: CASSLARGRGYNSPLHF.